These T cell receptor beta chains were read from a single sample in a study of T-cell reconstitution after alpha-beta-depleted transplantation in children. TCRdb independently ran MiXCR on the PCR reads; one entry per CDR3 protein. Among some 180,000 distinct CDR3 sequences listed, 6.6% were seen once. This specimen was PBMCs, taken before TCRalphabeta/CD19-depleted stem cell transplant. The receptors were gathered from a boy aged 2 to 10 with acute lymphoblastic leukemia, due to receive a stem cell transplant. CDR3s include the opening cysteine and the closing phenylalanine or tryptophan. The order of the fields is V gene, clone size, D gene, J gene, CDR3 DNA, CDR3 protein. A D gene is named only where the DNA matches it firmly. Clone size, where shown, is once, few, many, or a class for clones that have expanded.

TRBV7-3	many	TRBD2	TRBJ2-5	TGTGCCAGCAGCCGGACTAGCGGGGGATGGGAGACCCAGTACTTC	CASSRTSGGWETQYF
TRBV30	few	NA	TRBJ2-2	TGTGCCTGGAACCCCCTAGCGAGCGGGGAGCTGTTTTTT	CAWNPLASGELFF
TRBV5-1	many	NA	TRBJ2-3	TGCGCCAGCAGCTTCCTCGGGGTAGGTCGGGACACAGATACGCAGTATTTT	CASSFLGVGRDTDTQYF
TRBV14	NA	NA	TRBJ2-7	TGTGCCAGCAGCCAAGTGGGGGGTACCCACGAGCAGTACTTC	CASSQVGGTHEQYF
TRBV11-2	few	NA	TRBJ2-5	TGTGCCAGCAGCTTAGGGGGCCGGAACTCAGAGACCCAGTACTTC	CASSLGGRNSETQYF
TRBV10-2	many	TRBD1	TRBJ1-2	TGCGCCAGCAGAACCCGGGACAGATTTTATGGCTACACCTTC	CASRTRDRFYGYTF
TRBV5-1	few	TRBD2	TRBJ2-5	TGCGCCAGCAGCCTGGGGACTAGCGGGGCCCCGGGAGAGACCCAGTACTTC	CASSLGTSGAPGETQYF
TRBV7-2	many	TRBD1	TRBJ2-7	TGTGCCAGCAGGATTAGACAGGGCGACTACGAGCAGTACTTC	CASRIRQGDYEQYF
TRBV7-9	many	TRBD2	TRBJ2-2	TGTGCCAGCAGCATGGCACTAGCGGCCGGGGAGCTGTTTTTT	CASSMALAAGELFF
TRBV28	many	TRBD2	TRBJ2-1	TGTGCCAGCAGACTCGACGCCGGGACTAGGCATGAGCAGTTCTTC	CASRLDAGTRHEQFF
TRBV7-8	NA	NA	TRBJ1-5	TGTGCCAGCAGCTTTAGACAGTTTAATCAGCCCCAGCATTTT	CASSFRQFNQPQHF
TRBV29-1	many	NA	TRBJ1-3	TGCAGCGTTGTGTCAGGCTCTGGAAACACCATATATTTT	CSVVSGSGNTIYF
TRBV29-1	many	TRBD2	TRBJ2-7	TGCAGCGGGTTAGCGGGAGACTACGAGCAGTACTTC	CSGLAGDYEQYF